The 15 T cell receptor beta chains reported below all come from one sample, sequenced in a study of cytomegalovirus exposure and HLA in healthy donors. Use of 60 Vbeta and 13 Jbeta primers characterized the PCR. Generated by immunoSEQ multiplex PCR, the TCRdb table keeps only in-frame clones and is missing some. The sample has fewer than 95,000 clones; approximately 64% are singletons. Input material: PBMCs. The receptors were sampled from a woman aged 45-60 years in good health and CMV-seropositive.

This clone was counted between two and nine times. This chain joins TRBV20-1 and TRBJ1-1; D gene unclear. The CDR3 length is 11 residues. Trimming removed 5 bases at V and 10 bases at J, with 14 bases between. Germline V lookup: CDR1 DFQATT, CDR2 SNEGSKA (reference sequence). The CDR3 region is CSAPVREVAFF. In nucleotides, the CDR3 is TGCAGTGCTCCGGTAAGGGAGGTAGCTTTCTTT.

V usage is TRBV19 and J usage is TRBJ2-5; a possible D gene is TRBD1 (5 bases). TRBJ2-7 explains the end of the DNA better; the J call may be wrong. The CDR3 totals 16 residues. CDR1 and CDR2 (germline): LNHDA, SQIVND (reference sequence). The CDR3 DNA follows: TGTGCCAGTAGTCCAGACAGTTCTCAATACTCCTACGAGCAGTACTTC. Translating gives CASSPDSSQYSYEQYF.

The V call is TRBV11-2, the J call TRBJ1-2; TRBD1 is a possible D gene (6 bases). Trimming pared 1 base from V and 1 base from J, leaving 10 bases between. Germline CDR1 is SGHAT and CDR2 is FQNNGV. The CDR3 length is 15 residues. The CDR3 DNA follows: TGTGCCAGCAGCTTAGCGGGGACACTTAACTATGGCTACACCTTC. Translation: CASSLAGTLNYGYTF.

J is TRBJ2-3 and V is TRBV7-8, with a weak D call TRBD2 (5 bases). Germline CDR1 SGHVS, CDR2 FQNEAQ. Trimming left V 2 bases short and J 4 bases short, with 16 bases between. This CDR3 is built from 16 residues. In DNA, the CDR3 is TGTGCCAGCAGCTTAAAATCGGCTAGCACGGCAGATACGCAGTATTTT. Encoded protein: CASSLKSASTADTQYF.

This clone appeared once. The chain is built from TRBV7-6 and TRBJ2-7, with 8 bases matching TRBD1. Germline V gives CDR1 SGHVS, CDR2 FNYEAQ. This CDR3 contains 16 residues. The V segment lost 5 bases and the J segment 0 bases; nucleotides outside the gene matches: 9. The CDR3 loop is CASSTGQGLNSYEQYF. The CDR3, as DNA: TGTGCCAGCAGCACCGGACAGGGACTCAACTCCTACGAGCAGTACTTC.

The chain has TRBV5-1 and TRBJ2-7; TRBD2 matches 10 bases. The CDR3 consists of 15 residues. The germline V gene has CDR1 SGHRS and CDR2 YFSETQ. V lost 4 bases to trimming and J lost 3 bases; unmatched junction nucleotides: 7. This chain's CDR3 is CASSPFLAGDYEQYF. The DNA for the CDR3 is TGCGCCAGCAGCCCTTTTCTAGCGGGGGACTACGAGCAGTACTTC.

The chain is built from TRBV5-1 and TRBJ2-7, with 7 bases that match TRBD1. Germline V CDR1 and CDR2: SGHRS, YFSETQ. V lost 4 bases to trimming and J lost 6 bases; unmatched junction nucleotides: 7. The CDR3 has 13 amino acids. DNA of the CDR3: TGCGCCAGCAGCAGAGGACAGGAGAGCGAGCAGTACTTC. Protein sequence: CASSRGQESEQYF.

The rearrangement uses TRBV28 and TRBJ1-2; D is unresolved. Germline lookup yields CDR1 MDHEN and CDR2 SYDVKM. With 7 bases removed from V and 2 bases from J, the gap between germline ends came to 5 bases. This CDR3 comprises 11 residues. As DNA, the CDR3 is TGTGCCAGCACGGGAAACTATGGCTACACCTTC. Amino acid sequence: CASTGNYGYTF.

The chain joins TRBV7-8 to TRBJ2-5; D is ambiguous. Germline V CDR1 and CDR2: SGHVS, FQNEAQ. Trimming removed 3 bases at V and 1 base at J, with 6 bases between. The CDR3 contains 13 residues. The CDR3 reads CASSLEIQETQYF. The CDR3 DNA reads as TGTGCCAGCAGCTTGGAGATCCAAGAGACCCAGTACTTC.

The chain combines TRBV19 with TRBJ2-3, with 16 bases identical to TRBD2. The CDR3 extends over 17 amino acids. Losses at the gene ends were 8 bases for V and 4 bases for J; bases not matched to a gene: 9. Per germline, CDR1 LNHDA and CDR2 SQIVND (reference sequence). CDR3 protein: CASSGTSGGAGADTQYF. The CDR3 region has the DNA TGTGCCAGTTCCGGGACTAGCGGGGGGGCCGGGGCAGATACGCAGTATTTT.

The chain has TRBV21-1 and TRBJ2-5; TRBD1 is taken as the D call from the table, unchecked against the DNA. TRBV21-1 is a pseudogene locus. The CDR3 contains 16 residues. Here the CDR3 DNA reads TGTGCCAGCAGCAAAGGGGGACAGGGGGCACGAGAGACCCAGTACTTC. Translation: CASSKGGQGARETQYF.

V and J are TRBV4-1 and TRBJ1-4, with D hard to call. Germline loops: CDR1 MGHRA, CDR2 YSYEKL. The CDR3 runs to 15 residues. V was trimmed by 4 bases and J by 8 bases, leaving 17 bases between them. The CDR3 spells CASSPREGRHEKLFF. The DNA of the CDR3 is TGCGCCAGCAGCCCCCGAGAGGGTCGGCACGAAAAACTGTTTTTT.

The CDR3 bases are TGTGCCATCAGTGAGGGGCAGGGTTATGGCTACACCTTC. Protein product: CAISEGQGYGYTF. V and J are TRBV10-3 and TRBJ1-2; D may be TRBD1 (5 bases). The V end lost 2 bases, the J end lost 5 bases, and 9 bases lay between the germline ends. The CDR3 contains 13 residues. The germline V gene encodes CDR1 ENHRY and CDR2 SYGVKD.

This chain connects TRBV4-1 to TRBJ2-3; 16 bases map to TRBD2. J gave up 6 bases and V 4 bases, and 13 bases lay outside the gene matches. The CDR3 extends over 19 amino acids. Germline V gene sequence: CDR1 MGHRA, CDR2 YSYEKL. The CDR3 DNA reads as TGCGCCAGCAGCCTAAAGGCCGGGACTAGCGGGGGGGCAGACGATACGCAGTATTTT. Protein: CASSLKAGTSGGADDTQYF.

The V and J genes are TRBV19 and TRBJ2-5; 7 positions match TRBD1. V was pared by 6 bases and J by 2 bases, with 9 bases of the junction left unmatched. Germline loops: CDR1 LNHDA, CDR2 SQIVND (reference sequence). This CDR3 is built from 15 residues. CDR3: CASSPFTGVQETQYF. As DNA, the CDR3 is TGTGCCAGTAGCCCATTTACAGGGGTGCAAGAGACCCAGTACTTC.